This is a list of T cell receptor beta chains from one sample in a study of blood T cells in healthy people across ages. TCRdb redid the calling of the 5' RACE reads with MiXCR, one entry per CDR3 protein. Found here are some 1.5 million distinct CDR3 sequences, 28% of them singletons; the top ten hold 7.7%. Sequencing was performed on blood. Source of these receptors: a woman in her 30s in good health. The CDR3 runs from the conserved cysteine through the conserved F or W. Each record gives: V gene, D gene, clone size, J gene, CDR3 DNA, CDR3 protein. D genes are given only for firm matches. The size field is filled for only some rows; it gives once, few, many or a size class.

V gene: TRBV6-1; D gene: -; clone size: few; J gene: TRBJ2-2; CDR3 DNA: TGTGCCAGCAGCTGGACTTGGGAGCTGTTTTTT; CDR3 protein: CASSWTWELFF
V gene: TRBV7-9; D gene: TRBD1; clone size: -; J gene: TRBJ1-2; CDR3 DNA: TGTGCCAGCATCCAACAGGGGGGAAACTATGGCTACACCTTC; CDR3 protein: CASIQQGGNYGYTF
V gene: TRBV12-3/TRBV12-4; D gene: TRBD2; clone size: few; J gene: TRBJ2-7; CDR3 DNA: TGTGCCAGCAGTGTTAGCGGGGGAGGCGCCTACGAGCAGTACTTC; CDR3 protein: CASSVSGGGAYEQYF
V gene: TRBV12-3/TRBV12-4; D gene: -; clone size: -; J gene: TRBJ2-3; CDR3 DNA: TGTGCCAGCAGTTTTTCCCCGGAGGCGCAGTATTTT; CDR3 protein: CASSFSPEAQYF
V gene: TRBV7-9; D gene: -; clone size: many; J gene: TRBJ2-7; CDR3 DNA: TGTGCCAGCAGCGACCGGGACACCGACTACGAGCAGTACTTC; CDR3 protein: CASSDRDTDYEQYF
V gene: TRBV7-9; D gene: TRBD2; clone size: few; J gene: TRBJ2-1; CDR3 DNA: TGTGCCAGCAGTTCCGGGACTAGCGGGGGTGGCGAGCAGTTCTTC; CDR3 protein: CASSSGTSGGGEQFF
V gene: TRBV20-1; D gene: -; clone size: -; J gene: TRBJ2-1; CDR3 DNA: TGCAGTGCTCGCCGGGGGACAGCCTCTACGAATGAGCAGTTCTTC; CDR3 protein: CSARRGTASTNEQFF
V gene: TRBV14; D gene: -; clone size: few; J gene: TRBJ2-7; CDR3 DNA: TGTGCCAGCAGCCAAGTATACTACGAGCAGTACTTC; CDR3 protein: CASSQVYYEQYF
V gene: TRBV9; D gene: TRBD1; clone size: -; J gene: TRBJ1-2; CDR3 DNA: TGTGCCAGCAGCGTACAGGGGGATCGAGATGGCTACACCTTC; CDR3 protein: CASSVQGDRDGYTF
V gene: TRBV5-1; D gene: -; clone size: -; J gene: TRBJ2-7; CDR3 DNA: TGCGCCAGCTCAATGGAGGGGAGCCGCACCTACGAGCAGTACTTC; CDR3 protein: CASSMEGSRTYEQYF
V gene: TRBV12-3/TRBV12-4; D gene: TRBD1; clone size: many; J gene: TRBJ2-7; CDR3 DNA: TGTGCCAGCAGTGGGTTCAGGGGGCGCGTGGAGCAGTACTTC; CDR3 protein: CASSGFRGRVEQYF
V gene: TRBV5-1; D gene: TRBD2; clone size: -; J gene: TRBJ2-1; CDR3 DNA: TGCGCCAGCAGCTACGGGACTAGCGGGAGTGGGTACAATAAGCAGTTCTTC; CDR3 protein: CASSYGTSGSGYNKQFF
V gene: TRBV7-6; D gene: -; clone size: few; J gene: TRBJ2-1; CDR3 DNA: TGTGCCAGCAGCTTAGGTGGTGGGATTGGGGAGCAGTTCTTC; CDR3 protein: CASSLGGGIGEQFF
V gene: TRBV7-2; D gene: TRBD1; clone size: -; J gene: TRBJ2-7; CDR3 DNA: TGTGCCAGCAGCGCCCAGACAGGGAATCACTACGAGCAGTACTTC; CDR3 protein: CASSAQTGNHYEQYF